This T cell receptor (beta chain) emerged from a study of blood T cell repertoires in COVID-19 (dated by TCRdb to the early 2020s). A note on the overall study: The collaborator samples originated in the United States, Italy and Spain and spanned the acute and convalescent phases of COVID-19. The repertoires were released in a freely available public database meant as a resource for research on the immune response to SARS-CoV-2. Samples were obtained from the ongoing ImmuneRACE study (first 160 participants) and from over a thousand subjects provided by 6 global collaborators. Where HLA class I and class II types were available, the types were taken from metadata supplied by the sample provider, not from assay-based typing. The prospective study material was composed of cDNA or gDNA derived from T cells, B-cell-depleted T cells, or PBMCs. Nearly every sample came with metadata listing a de-identified subject ID, COVID-19 status, age in years and sex. The dataset comprised deeply sampled blood TCRbeta repertoires from subjects exposed to, actively infected with, or recovered from COVID-19.

Notes on this clone: It lacks a known antigen. The record has no base qualities; no much larger clone is one base away.

The CDR3 runs 15 amino acids, cysteine and phenylalanine included. This entry keeps only the CDR3 DNA: 45 bases, framed from base 1. CDR1 LNHDA and CDR2 SQIVND were looked up in the germline V gene (reference sequence). Here V drops 6 bases and J drops 0 bases, and the junction holds 2 bases not matched to any gene. TCRbeta CDR3 regions were amplified from genomic DNA using the immunoSEQ Assay, a bias-controlled multiplex PCR. Regarding the original processing steps: The number of nucleated cells in each sample was estimated by amplification of reference gene primers within the assay. To quantify the absolute abundance of each unique TCRbeta CDR3 rearrangement, sequence reads were collapsed and filtered. Productive Simpson clonality was computed per sample as the square root of Simpson's diversity index over productive rearrangements. In TCRdb, the immuneACCESS table is reduced to in-frame sequences with V and J assigned. These tables do not hold every clone; where another copy was compared, an unresolved V gene accounts for under half, and the others remain unexplained. The V and J calls and the clone size are those of that table, but D and trimming were determined from the DNA. This sample is represented by 200,000 to 250,000 clones; 80% to 85% of them were singletons. 5.2% of the sample is in the top ten clones.

Study-wide findings and limitations: How much clinical and demographic metadata was included differed by source and by participant, and the metadata was provided uncurated.

In Seattle, one collaborating source enrolled patients while the infection was active and tracked those patients longitudinally over the course of disease. Each collaborating institution followed its own protocols to collect whole blood in K2EDTA tubes. For TCRbeta analysis, collaborator samples were shipped as frozen whole blood, as isolated PBMCs, or as DNA extracted from either sample type. The specimen was peripheral blood. The sequence was collected from a woman between 65 and 79 years old with COVID-19, enrolled during active disease. Rearrangement joined TRBV19 to TRBJ2-1, and 10 junction bases match TRBD2. Here the CDR3 is given as CASRRLAGSYNEQFF. The DNA is as follows: TGTGCCAGTAGAAGACTAGCGGGCTCCTACAATGAGCAGTTCTTC.